This T cell receptor beta chain was identified during a study of shared clonotypes between healthy human individuals. About the research overall: Plates per donor: three CD4 naive, three CD4 memory, two CD8 naive, one CD8 memory.

Germline CDR1 SNHLY, CDR2 FYNNEI. V lost 4 bases, J lost 1 base, and 14 bases lay in between. The CDR3 has 15 amino acids. Profiled with immunoSEQ multiplex PCR; TCRdb holds only in-frame clones, not every one. This sample has more than 1,200,000 clones, with 97% to 99% found just once. The chain carries TRBV2 and TRBJ2-7; a weak D match, TRBD1 (5 bases). Sequencing was done on a sample of naive CD4+ T cells sorted from blood. The subset: CD45RA+ positively selected. This TCR was sampled from a man aged 30 to 39 in good health. In DNA, the CDR3 is TGTGCCAGCAGTGTCGTTGGGGCAGGGTCCTACGAGCAGTACTTC. This gives the protein CASSVVGAGSYEQYF.